The text below deals with one T cell receptor beta chain. Its specificity is unknown. These data belong to a study of T cells in Graves' hyperthyroidism and ophthalmopathy. Regions amplified from RNA transcripts were the TCR beta CDR3 regions. The HTBI primer set was used in a first-round RT-PCR of the TCR CDR3. TCRdb re-called the multiplex PCR reads with MiXCR, one entry per CDR3 protein. The sample lists hundreds of thousands of distinct CDR3 sequences, over 10% occurring once. Pregnant or lactating patients were excluded, as were those with uncontrolled infection or other autoimmune disease. Used for diagnoses were clinical symptoms, serum thyroxine and TRAb, thyroid ultrasound and orbital computed tomography. Study outcomes and limitations: Model output signaled ophthalmopathy a median roughly 6 months ahead of onset.

Germline V CDR1 and CDR2: MDHEN, SYDVKM. This CDR3 spans 13 amino acids. The receptor was derived from a woman aged 18-29 years with Graves' hyperthyroidism. Sequenced sample: blood. The genes are TRBV28 and TRBJ1-1; D uncertain. The CDR3 DNA reads as TGTGCTATAACGGATCTGGTTAACACTGAAGCTTTCTTT. This encodes CAITDLVNTEAFF.